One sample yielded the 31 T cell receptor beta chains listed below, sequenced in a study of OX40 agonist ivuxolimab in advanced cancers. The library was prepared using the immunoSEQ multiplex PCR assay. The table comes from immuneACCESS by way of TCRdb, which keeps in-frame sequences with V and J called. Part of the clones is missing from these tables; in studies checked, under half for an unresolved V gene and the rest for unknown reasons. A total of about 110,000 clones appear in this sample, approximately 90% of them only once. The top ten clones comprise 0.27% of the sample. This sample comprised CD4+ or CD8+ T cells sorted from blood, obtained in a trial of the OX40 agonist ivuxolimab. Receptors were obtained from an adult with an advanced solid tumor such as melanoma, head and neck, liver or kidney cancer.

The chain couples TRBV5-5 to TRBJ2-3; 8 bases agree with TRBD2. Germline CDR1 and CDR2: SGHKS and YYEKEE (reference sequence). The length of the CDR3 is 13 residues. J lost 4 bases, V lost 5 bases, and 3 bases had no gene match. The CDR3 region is CASRIAGPDTQYF. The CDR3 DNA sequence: TGTGCCAGCAGGATAGCGGGACCAGATACGCAGTATTTT. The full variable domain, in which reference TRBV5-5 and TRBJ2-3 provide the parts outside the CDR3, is DAGVTQSPTHLIKTRGQQVTLRCSPISGHKSVSWYQQVLGQGPQFIFQYYEKEERGRGNFPDRFSARQFPNYSSELNVNALLLGDSALYLCASRIAGPDTQYFGPGTRLTVL.

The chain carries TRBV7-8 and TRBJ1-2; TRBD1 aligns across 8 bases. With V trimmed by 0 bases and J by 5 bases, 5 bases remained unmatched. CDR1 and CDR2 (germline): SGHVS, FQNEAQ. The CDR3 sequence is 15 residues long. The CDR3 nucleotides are TGTGCCAGCAGCTTAGCGCCGGGACAGGTATATGGCTACACCTTC. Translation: CASSLAPGQVYGYTF.

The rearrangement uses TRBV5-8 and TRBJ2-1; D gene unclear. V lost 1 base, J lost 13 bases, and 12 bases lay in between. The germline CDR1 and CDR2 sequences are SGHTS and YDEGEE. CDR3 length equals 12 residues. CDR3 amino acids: CASSLIRSPQFF. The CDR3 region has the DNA TGTGCCAGCAGCTTGATTAGATCCCCTCAGTTCTTC.

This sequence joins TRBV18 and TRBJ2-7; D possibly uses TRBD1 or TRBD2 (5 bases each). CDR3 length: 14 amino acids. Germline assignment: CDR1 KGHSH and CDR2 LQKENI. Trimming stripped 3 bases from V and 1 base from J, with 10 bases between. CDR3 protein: CASSPRDGSYEQYF. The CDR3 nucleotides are TGTGCCAGCTCACCCAGGGACGGTTCCTACGAGCAGTACTTC. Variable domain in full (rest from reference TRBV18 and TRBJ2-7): NAGVMQNPRHLVRRRGQEARLRCSPMKGHSHVYWYRQLPEEGLKFMVYLQKENIIDESGMPKERFSAEFPKEGPSILRIQQVVRGDSAAYFCASSPRDGSYEQYFGPGTRLTVT.

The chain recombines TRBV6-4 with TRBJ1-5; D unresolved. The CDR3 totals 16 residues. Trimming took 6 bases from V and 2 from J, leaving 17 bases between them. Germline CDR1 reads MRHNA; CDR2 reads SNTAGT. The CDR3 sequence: CASSLPPPPGNQPQHF. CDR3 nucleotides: TGTGCCAGCAGCCTCCCGCCACCCCCTGGCAATCAGCCCCAGCATTTT.

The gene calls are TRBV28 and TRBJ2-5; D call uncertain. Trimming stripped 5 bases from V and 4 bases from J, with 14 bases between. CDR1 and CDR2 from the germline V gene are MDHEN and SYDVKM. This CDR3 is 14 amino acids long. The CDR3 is CASSILGLGETQYF. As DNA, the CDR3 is TGTGCCAGCAGTATACTTGGGCTGGGAGAGACCCAGTACTTC. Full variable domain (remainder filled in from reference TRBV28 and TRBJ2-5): DVKVTQSSRYLVKRTGEKVFLECVQDMDHENMFWYRQDPGLGLRLIYFSYDVKMKEKGDIPEGYSVSREKKERFSLILESASTNQTSMYLCASSILGLGETQYFGPGTRLLVL.

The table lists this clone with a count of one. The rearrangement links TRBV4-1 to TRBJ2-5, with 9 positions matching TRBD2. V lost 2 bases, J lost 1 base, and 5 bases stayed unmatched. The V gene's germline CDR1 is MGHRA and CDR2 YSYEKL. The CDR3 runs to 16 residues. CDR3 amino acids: CASSQIQREAQETQYF. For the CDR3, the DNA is TGCGCCAGCAGCCAAATACAGCGGGAGGCCCAAGAGACCCAGTACTTC.

The CDR3 DNA reads as TGTGCCAGCAGTTTATCGAGGGGAAACGATGGCTACACCTTC. Translated, it gives CASSLSRGNDGYTF. This chain links TRBV27 with TRBJ1-2; perhaps TRBD1 as D (5 bases). Germline V gene sequence: CDR1 MNHEY, CDR2 SMNVEV (reference sequence). The CDR3 is 14 residues long. V was cut by 0 bases and J by 6 bases, with 11 bases left in between.

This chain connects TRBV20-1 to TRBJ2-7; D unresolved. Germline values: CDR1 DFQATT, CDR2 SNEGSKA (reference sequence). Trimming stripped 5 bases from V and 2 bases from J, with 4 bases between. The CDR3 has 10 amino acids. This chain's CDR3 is CSARTYEQYF. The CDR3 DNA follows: TGCAGTGCTCGGACCTACGAGCAGTACTTC.

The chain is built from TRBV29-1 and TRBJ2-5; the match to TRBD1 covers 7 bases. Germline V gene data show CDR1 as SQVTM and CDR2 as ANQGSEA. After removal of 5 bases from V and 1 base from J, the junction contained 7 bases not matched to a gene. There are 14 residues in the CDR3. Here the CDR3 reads CSVRPKGAQETQYF. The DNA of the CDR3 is TGCAGCGTTCGACCCAAGGGGGCCCAAGAGACCCAGTACTTC.

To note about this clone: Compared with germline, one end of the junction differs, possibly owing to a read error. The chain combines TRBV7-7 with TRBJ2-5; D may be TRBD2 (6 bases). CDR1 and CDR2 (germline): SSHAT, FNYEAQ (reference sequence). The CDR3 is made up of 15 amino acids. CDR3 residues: CASSSMGGSGETQYF. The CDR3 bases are TGTGCTAGCAGCTCAATGGGGGGAAGTGGGGAGACCCAGTACTTC.

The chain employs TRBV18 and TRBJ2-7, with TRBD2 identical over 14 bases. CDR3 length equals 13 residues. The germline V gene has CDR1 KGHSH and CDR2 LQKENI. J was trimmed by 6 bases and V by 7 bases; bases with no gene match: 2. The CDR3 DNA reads TGTGCCAGCTTAGGGACTAGCGGGAGCGAGCAGTACTTC. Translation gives CASLGTSGSEQYF.

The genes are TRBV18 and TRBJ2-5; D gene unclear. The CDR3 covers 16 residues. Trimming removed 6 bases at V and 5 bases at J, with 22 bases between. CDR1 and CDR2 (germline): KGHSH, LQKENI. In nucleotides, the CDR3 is TGTGCCAGCTCCCCCCCACTTGAAGCGCTCACGGAGACCCAGTACTTC. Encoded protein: CASSPPLEALTETQYF.

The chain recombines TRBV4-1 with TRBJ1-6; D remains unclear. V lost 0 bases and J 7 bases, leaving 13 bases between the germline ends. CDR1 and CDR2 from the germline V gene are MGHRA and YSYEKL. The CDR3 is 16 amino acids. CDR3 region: CASSQDGRAWNSPLHF. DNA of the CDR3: TGCGCCAGCAGCCAAGATGGGCGAGCTTGGAATTCACCCCTCCACTTT.

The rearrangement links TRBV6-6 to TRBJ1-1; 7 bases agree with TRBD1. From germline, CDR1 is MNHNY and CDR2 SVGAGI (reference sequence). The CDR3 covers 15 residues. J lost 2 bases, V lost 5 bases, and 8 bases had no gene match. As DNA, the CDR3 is TGTGCCAGCAGTAACCAGGGACAGAAAAACACTGAAGCTTTCTTT. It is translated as CASSNQGQKNTEAFF.

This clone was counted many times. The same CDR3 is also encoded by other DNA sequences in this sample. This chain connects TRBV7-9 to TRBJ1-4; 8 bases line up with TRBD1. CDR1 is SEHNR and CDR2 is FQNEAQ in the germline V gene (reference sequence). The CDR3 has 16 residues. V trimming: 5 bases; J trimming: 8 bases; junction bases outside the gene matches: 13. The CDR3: CASSRRGQGGREKLFF. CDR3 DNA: TGTGCCAGCAGCCGACGCGGACAGGGAGGAAGAGAAAAACTGTTTTTT.

For the CDR3, the DNA is TGTGCCAGCAGTTTAGTAACAGACAGAAGGATGGGTTTTGGCAATCAGCCCCAGCATTTT. Residues: CASSLVTDRRMGFGNQPQHF. The chain couples TRBV28 to TRBJ1-5; D may be TRBD1 (5 bases). Germline-derived CDR1 and CDR2 are MDHEN and SYDVKM. The CDR3 consists of 20 residues. The V end lost 2 bases, the J end lost 2 bases, and 25 bases lay between the germline ends. Looking up the rest from reference TRBV28 and TRBJ1-5 gives the full variable domain: DVKVTQSSRYLVKRTGEKVFLECVQDMDHENMFWYRQDPGLGLRLIYFSYDVKMKEKGDIPEGYSVSREKKERFSLILESASTNQTSMYLCASSLVTDRRMGFGNQPQHFGDGTRLSIL.

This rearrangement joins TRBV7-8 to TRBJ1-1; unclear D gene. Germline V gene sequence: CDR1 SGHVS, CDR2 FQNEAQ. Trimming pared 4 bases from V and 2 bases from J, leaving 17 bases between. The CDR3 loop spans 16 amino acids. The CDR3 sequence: CASSSRTPLLNTEAFF. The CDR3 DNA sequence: TGTGCCAGCAGCTCGAGGACGCCCCTCCTTAACACTGAAGCTTTCTTT.

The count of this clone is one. CDR3 sequence reads: CSDEERGTDTQYF. The CDR3 nucleotides are TGCAGCGACGAAGAGCGGGGGACAGATACGCAGTATTTT. This chain uses TRBV29-1 with TRBJ2-3, with TRBD2 matching 8 bases. Germline CDR1 SQVTM, CDR2 ANQGSEA. After removal of 7 bases from V and 3 bases from J, the junction contained 6 bases not matched to a gene. CDR3 size: 13 residues.

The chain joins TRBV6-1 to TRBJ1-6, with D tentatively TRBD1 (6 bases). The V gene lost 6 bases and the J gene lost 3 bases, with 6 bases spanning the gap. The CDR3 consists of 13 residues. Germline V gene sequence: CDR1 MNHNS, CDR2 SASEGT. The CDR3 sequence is CASRDSYNSPLHF. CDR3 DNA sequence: TGTGCCAGCAGGGACAGCTATAATTCACCCCTCCACTTT.

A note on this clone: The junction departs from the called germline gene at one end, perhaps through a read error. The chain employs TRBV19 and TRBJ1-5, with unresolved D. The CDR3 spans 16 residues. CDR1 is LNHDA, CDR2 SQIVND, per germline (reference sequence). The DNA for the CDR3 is TGTGCCAGTAGTTCAGAGACGGGTCTAAGGAATCAGCCCCGGCATTTT. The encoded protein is CASSSETGLRNQPRHF.

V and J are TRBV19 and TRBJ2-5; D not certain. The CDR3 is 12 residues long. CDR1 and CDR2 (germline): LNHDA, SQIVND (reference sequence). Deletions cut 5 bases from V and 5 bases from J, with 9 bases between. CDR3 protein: CASSDLLETQYF. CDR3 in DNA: TGTGCCAGTAGTGACCTGTTGGAGACCCAGTACTTC. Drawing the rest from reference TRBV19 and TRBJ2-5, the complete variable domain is DGGITQSPKYLFRKEGQNVTLSCEQNLNHDAMYWYRQDPGQGLRLIYYSQIVNDFQKGDIAEGYSVSREKKESFPLTVTSAQKNPTAFYLCASSDLLETQYFGPGTRLLVL.

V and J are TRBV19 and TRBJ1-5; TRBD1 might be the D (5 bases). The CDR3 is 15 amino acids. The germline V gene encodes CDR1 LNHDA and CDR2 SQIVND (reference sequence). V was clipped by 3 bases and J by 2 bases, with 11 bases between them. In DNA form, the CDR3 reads TGTGCCAGTAGTATGGGGCAGTTCCGCAATCAGCCCCAGCATTTT. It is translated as CASSMGQFRNQPQHF.

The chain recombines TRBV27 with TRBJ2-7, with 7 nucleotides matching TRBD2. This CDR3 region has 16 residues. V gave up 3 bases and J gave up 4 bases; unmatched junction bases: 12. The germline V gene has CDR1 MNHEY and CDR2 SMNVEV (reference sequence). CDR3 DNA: TGTGCCAGCAGTTTGGGGGGGGGAGTCGCCGTATACGAGCAGTACTTC. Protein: CASSLGGGVAVYEQYF.

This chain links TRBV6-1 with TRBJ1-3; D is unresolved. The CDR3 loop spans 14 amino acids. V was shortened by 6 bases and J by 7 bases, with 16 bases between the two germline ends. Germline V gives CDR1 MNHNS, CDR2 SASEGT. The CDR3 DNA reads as TGTGCCAGCAGCGGAGACCCCGGAGGGAACACCATATATTTT. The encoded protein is CASSGDPGGNTIYF.

CDR3 region: CASSLSSGRANEQFF. CDR3 nucleotides: TGTGCCAGCAGTTTATCCAGCGGGAGGGCCAATGAGCAGTTCTTC. The V and J genes are TRBV28 and TRBJ2-1; 10 positions agree with TRBD2. V was clipped by 1 base and J by 6 bases; unmatched bases: 3. The CDR3 has 15 amino acids. CDR1 and CDR2 from the germline V gene are MDHEN and SYDVKM. The full variable domain, in which reference TRBV28 and TRBJ2-1 provide the parts outside the CDR3, is DVKVTQSSRYLVKRTGEKVFLECVQDMDHENMFWYRQDPGLGLRLIYFSYDVKMKEKGDIPEGYSVSREKKERFSLILESASTNQTSMYLCASSLSSGRANEQFFGPGTRLTVL.

CDR3 DNA: TGTGCCAGCAGTTTTAATCTCCAGCTAGCCAGTGAGCAGTTCTTC. Translating gives CASSFNLQLASEQFF. The chain joins TRBV28 to TRBJ2-1; D might be TRBD2 (5 bases). Between the trimmed V and J ends, which lost 3 bases and 9 bases, there was a span of 18 bases. The CDR3 has 15 residues. CDR1 MDHEN and CDR2 SYDVKM come from the germline V gene.

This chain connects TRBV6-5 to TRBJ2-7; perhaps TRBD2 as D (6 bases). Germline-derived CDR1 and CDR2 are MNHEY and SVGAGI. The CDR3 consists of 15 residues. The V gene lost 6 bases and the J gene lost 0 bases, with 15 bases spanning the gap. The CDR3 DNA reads TGTGCCAGCAGACCTGGGACTTCGTTCTCCTACGAGCAGTACTTC. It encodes CASRPGTSFSYEQYF.

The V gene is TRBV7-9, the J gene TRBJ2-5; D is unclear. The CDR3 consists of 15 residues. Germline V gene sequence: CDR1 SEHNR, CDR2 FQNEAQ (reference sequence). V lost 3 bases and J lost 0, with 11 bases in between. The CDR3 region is CASSFGSSYQETQYF. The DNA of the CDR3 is TGTGCCAGCAGCTTCGGCAGTTCGTACCAAGAGACCCAGTACTTC.

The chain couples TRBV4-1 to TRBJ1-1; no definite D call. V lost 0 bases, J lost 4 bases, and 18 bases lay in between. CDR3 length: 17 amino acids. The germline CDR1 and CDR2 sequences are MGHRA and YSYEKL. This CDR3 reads CASSQEGPGVTGTEAFF. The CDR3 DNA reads TGCGCCAGCAGCCAAGAGGGCCCGGGTGTGACGGGCACTGAAGCTTTCTTT.

The CDR3 DNA reads TGTGCCATCAGTGAGTCTTATTCGGGGGCGTCCAACGAGCAGTACTTC. This encodes CAISESYSGASNEQYF. The chain couples TRBV10-3 to TRBJ2-7, with D tentatively TRBD1 or TRBD2 (6 bases each). Germline V gene data show CDR1 as ENHRY and CDR2 as SYGVKD. The CDR3 runs to 16 residues. V lost 0 bases and J 5 bases, leaving 17 bases between the germline ends.